These 19 T cell receptor beta chains were all obtained from the same sample, sequenced in a study of CXCR3-negative and CXCR3-positive naive CD8 T cells. Notes on the study in general: Hydrophobicity was higher for TRB CDR3s found in CXCR3-positive naive cells than in CXCR3-negative naive cells.

TRB cDNA libraries were made by UMI-labeled 5' RACE. Reprocessing the 5' RACE reads, TCRdb reports a single entry for every CDR3 protein and omits DNA. The sample has some 150,000 distinct CDR3 sequences; the top ten hold approximately 0.27%. These TCRs are of unknown antigen specificity. Material: naive CXCR3+ CD8+ T cells from blood. Subset defined: CD45RO-CCR7+CD27+CD95- naive CD8+ T cells expressing CXCR3 (TNR3+). These TCRs come from a human donor in good health. Some clones in this sample may be carry-over from other donors' samples.

The V call is TRBV7-9, the J call TRBJ2-1; lacking DNA, the TRBD2 call made by TCRdb goes unchecked. The germline gives CDR1 SEHNR, CDR2 FQNEAQ (reference sequence). CDR3 size: 16 residues. CDR3 amino acids: CASKFSSGSSYNEQFF.

The rearrangement uses TRBV7-9 and TRBJ2-1; TCRdb calls TRBD2, which cannot be checked without DNA. The CDR3 spans 17 residues. The germline CDR1 and CDR2 sequences are SEHNR and FQNEAQ (reference sequence). The CDR3 is CASLAGRENPLYNEQFF.

The chain carries TRBV4-1 and TRBJ1-1; TCRdb outputs TRBD1, but without DNA this stays unchecked. Germline V gene sequence: CDR1 MGHRA, CDR2 YSYEKL. The CDR3 extends over 18 amino acids. The CDR3: CASSPVDAIQGSNTEAFF.

CDR3 region: CASSLAGGNQETQYF. The V gene is TRBV7-8, the J gene TRBJ2-5. CDR1 and CDR2 (germline): SGHVS, FQNEAQ. The CDR3 loop spans 15 amino acids.

CDR3: CASSHEGQEYGYTF. The chain links TRBV3-1 to TRBJ1-2; TCRdb designates TRBD1, a call that cannot be tested without DNA. CDR3 length equals 14 residues. CDR1 and CDR2 (germline): LGHDT, YNNKEL (reference sequence).

The chain employs TRBV4-1 and TRBJ2-4. CDR3 size: 19 residues. Germline values: CDR1 MGHRA, CDR2 YSYEKL. The CDR3 spells CASSQEFGWDRVAKNIQYF.

The chain combines TRBV11-1 with TRBJ2-4; absent DNA, TCRdb's TRBD1 call cannot be checked. The germline CDR1 and CDR2 sequences are SGHAT and FQDESV (reference sequence). The CDR3 runs to 13 residues. The CDR3 loop is CASSSHTQGEAYF.

The chain employs TRBV7-3 and TRBJ1-6; TCRdb's assignment of TRBD1 cannot be checked, as there is no DNA. The CDR3 runs to 13 residues. Looked up from germline, CDR1 is SGHTA and CDR2 is FQGTGA. The CDR3 here is CASSPGHGSPLHF.

The J gene is TRBJ1-1, the V gene TRBV13. Germline lookup yields CDR1 PRHDT and CDR2 FYEKMQ (reference sequence). CDR3 size: 12 residues. CDR3: CASSFLGTEAFF.

This chain uses TRBV5-1 with TRBJ2-7; there is no DNA to check the TCRdb D call of TRBD1. The CDR3 runs to 13 residues. CDR1 and CDR2 from the germline V gene are SGHRS and YFSETQ. This chain's CDR3 is CASSLVGPYEQYF.

V is TRBV4-1 and J is TRBJ2-5; the D call from TCRdb, TRBD1, cannot be confirmed without DNA. Germline assignment: CDR1 MGHRA and CDR2 YSYEKL. The CDR3 runs to 14 residues. The CDR3 sequence: CASSQDPQDSTQYF.

CDR3 region: CASSLAFRDAEAFF. The chain employs TRBV7-2 and TRBJ1-1. This CDR3 region has 14 residues. Germline assignment: CDR1 SGHTA and CDR2 FQGNSA.

The gene calls are TRBV12-3 or TRBV12-4 and TRBJ2-1; TCRdb's assignment of TRBD1 cannot be checked, as there is no DNA. The CDR3 consists of 13 residues. The CDR3 sequence: CASSSLGQFEQFF.

The rearrangement links TRBV27 to TRBJ2-1. The germline V gene encodes CDR1 MNHEY and CDR2 SMNVEV (reference sequence). The CDR3 loop spans 15 amino acids. The CDR3 spells CASSFTRNTYNEQFF.

This chain links TRBV6-5 with TRBJ2-3; TCRdb selects TRBD1, and the lack of DNA leaves this call unchecked. Germline CDR1 and CDR2: MNHEY and SVGAGI. The CDR3 sequence is 15 residues long. CDR3 sequence: CASETGTGGTDTQYF.

J is TRBJ1-1 and V is TRBV7-7; the TCRdb D gene call, TRBD1, has no DNA to confirm it. This CDR3 is built from 13 residues. The V gene's germline CDR1 is SSHAT and CDR2 FNYEAQ (reference sequence). The CDR3 loop reads CASSLQQGTEAFF.

The chain links TRBV20-1 to TRBJ2-1; TCRdb lists TRBD2, though no DNA is available to test this call. The germline V gene encodes CDR1 DFQATT and CDR2 SNEGSKA (reference sequence). The CDR3 consists of 14 residues. The CDR3 is CSARTSGRGLEQFF.

This chain uses TRBV6-2 or TRBV6-3 with TRBJ2-2; no DNA is available, so the TRBD1 call from TCRdb remains unchecked. The CDR3 runs 17 residues. Germline V gene data show CDR1 as MNHEY and CDR2 as SVGEGT. The CDR3 protein is CASSSMGQGRYTGELFF.

This chain links TRBV5-5 with TRBJ2-1; TCRdb lists TRBD2, though no DNA is available to test this call. CDR1 and CDR2 (germline): SGHKS, YYEKEE (reference sequence). This CDR3 spans 17 amino acids. This CDR3 reads CASILTLTSGGHNEQFF.